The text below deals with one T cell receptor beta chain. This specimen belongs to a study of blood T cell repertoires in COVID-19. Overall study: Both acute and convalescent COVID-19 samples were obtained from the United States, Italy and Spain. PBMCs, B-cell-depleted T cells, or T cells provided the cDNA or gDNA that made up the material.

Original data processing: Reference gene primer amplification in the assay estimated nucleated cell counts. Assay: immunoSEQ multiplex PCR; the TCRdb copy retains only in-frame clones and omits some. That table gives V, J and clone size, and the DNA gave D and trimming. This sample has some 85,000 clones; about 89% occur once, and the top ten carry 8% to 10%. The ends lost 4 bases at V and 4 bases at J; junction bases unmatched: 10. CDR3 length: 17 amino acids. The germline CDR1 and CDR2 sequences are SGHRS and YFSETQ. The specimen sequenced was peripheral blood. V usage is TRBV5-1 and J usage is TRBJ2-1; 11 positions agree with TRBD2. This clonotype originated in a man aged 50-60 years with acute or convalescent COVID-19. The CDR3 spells CASSASPTSGGYNEQFF. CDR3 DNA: TGCGCCAGCAGCGCATCACCCACTAGCGGGGGTTACAATGAGCAGTTCTTC.